This entry features one TCR beta chain sequence. Only in-frame clones appear in the TCRdb table, and some are missing; sequencing was by immunoSEQ multiplex PCR. The repertoire holds 140,000 or so clones, with roughly 90% as singletons. These data belong to a study of T cell responses to AZD1222 COVID-19 vaccine. This CDR3 is built from 15 residues. Between the trimmed V and J ends, which lost 4 bases and 0 bases, there was a span of 11 bases. The germline gives CDR1 SGDLS, CDR2 YYNGEE. The chain has TRBV9 and TRBJ1-5; D ambiguous. The sequencing here drew on peripheral blood, taken 28 days after the second AZD1222 dose. This clonotype was obtained from an adult who received the AZD1222 COVID-19 vaccine. CDR3 protein: CASSRRADSNQPQHF. CDR3 in DNA: TGTGCCAGCAGCCGACGGGCGGATAGCAATCAGCCCCAGCATTTT.